One sample yielded the 19 T cell receptor beta chains listed below, sequenced in a study of T cells after yellow fever vaccination. TCRdb analysed the 5' RACE reads with MiXCR anew, one entry per CDR3 protein. The profile shows under 600,000 distinct CDR3 sequences, about a fifth of them singletons. The specimen comprised PBMCs, sampled about 20 days after the first yellow fever vaccination. The receptors were gathered from a man between 18 and 35 years old who received the YFV17D yellow fever vaccine.

This clonotype was picked up a small number of times. CDR3 residues: CASRRDREDQPQHF. The CDR3 bases are TGTGCCAGCAGGAGGGACAGGGAAGATCAGCCCCAGCATTTT. The genes are TRBV6-5 and TRBJ1-5; 9 positions match TRBD1. This CDR3 comprises 14 residues. With 6 bases clipped from V and 5 bases from J, the junction kept 5 bases outside the gene matches. Germline V gives CDR1 MNHEY, CDR2 SVGAGI.

This chain uses TRBV24-1 with TRBJ1-4, with D maybe TRBD1 (5 bases). The CDR3 has 15 amino acids. The germline V gene encodes CDR1 KGHDR and CDR2 SFDVKD. The ends were cut back, 3 bases at V and 11 bases at J, with 18 bases in the middle. The CDR3 DNA sequence: TGTGCCACCAGTGATCCGAGGGCAGGGCTGGGGAAACTGTTTTTT. Amino acid sequence: CATSDPRAGLGKLFF.

The chain carries TRBV29-1 and TRBJ1-1, with TRBD1 as a possible D gene (5 bases). Germline V gene sequence: CDR1 SQVTM, CDR2 ANQGSEA. This CDR3 is 15 amino acids long. V lost 4 bases and J 2 bases, leaving 17 bases between the germline ends. CDR3 DNA sequence: TGCAGCGTTGGGGGGATTGTCGGGGGTAACACTGAAGCTTTCTTT. This codes for CSVGGIVGGNTEAFF. The full variable domain, completed using reference TRBV29-1 and TRBJ1-1, is SAVISQKPSRDICQRGTSLTIQCQVDSQVTMMFWYRQQPGQSLTLIATANQGSEATYESGFVIDKFPISRPNLTFSTLTVSNMSPEDSSIYLCSVGGIVGGNTEAFFGQGTRLTVV.

This clonotype has at least ten counts. The rearrangement joins TRBV7-2 to TRBJ2-3; 13 bases are shared with TRBD2. Trimming took 6 bases from V and 7 from J; bases not matched to a gene: 7. This CDR3 region has 15 residues. CDR1 is SGHTA, CDR2 FQGNSA, per germline. In DNA, the CDR3 is TGTGCCAGCAGGATCGGACTAGCGGGGGCATATACGCAGTATTTT. The encoded protein is CASRIGLAGAYTQYF. Based on the CDR3 plus reference TRBV7-2 and TRBJ2-3, the full variable domain is GAGVSQSPSNKVTEKGKDVELRCDPISGHTALYWYRQSLGQGLEFLIYFQGNSAPDKSGLPSDRFSAERTGGSVSTLTIQRTQQEDSAVYLCASRIGLAGAYTQYFGPGTRLTVL.

This clonotype was counted at least ten times. The V and J genes are TRBV6-4 and TRBJ1-1; TRBD1 matches at 11 bases. V lost 6 bases to trimming and J lost 6 bases; unmatched junction nucleotides: 21. The germline gives CDR1 MRHNA, CDR2 SNTAGT. The CDR3 has 19 amino acids. Here the CDR3 reads CASSTILPRYPGQGAEAFF. DNA for the CDR3: TGTGCCAGCAGCACTATTCTCCCTAGATATCCGGGACAGGGGGCTGAAGCTTTCTTT.

In its sample, this clonotype was seen a few times. CDR3: CASSSPIRGDMNTEAFF. CDR3 in DNA: TGTGCCAGCAGTTCCCCCATCCGGGGAGATATGAACACTGAAGCTTTCTTT. The V call is TRBV6-4, the J call TRBJ1-1; D remains ambiguous. V shed 5 bases and J shed 0 bases, with 19 bases lying between them. CDR3 length: 17 residues. The germline CDR1 and CDR2 sequences are MRHNA and SNTAGT.

In this sample, this clonotype turned up a few times. The rearrangement uses TRBV7-9 and TRBJ2-1; D call uncertain. Trimming cost V 3 bases and J 4 bases, with 10 bases left between them. This CDR3 comprises 14 residues. Germline V gene lookup returns CDR1 SEHNR and CDR2 FQNEAQ (reference sequence). CDR3 sequence: CASSFRDGYNEQFF. The CDR3 region has the DNA TGTGCCAGCAGCTTCCGAGACGGTTACAATGAGCAGTTCTTC.

This clonotype has only a few counts. The chain employs TRBV7-2 and TRBJ1-1; D unclear. Germline loops: CDR1 SGHTA, CDR2 FQGNSA. The CDR3 has 15 amino acids. Trimming shortened V by 2 bases and J by 2 bases, and 12 bases separated the two germline ends. CDR3 sequence: CASSLFRDFNTEAFF. CDR3 sequence (DNA): TGTGCCAGCAGCTTATTTCGCGATTTTAACACTGAAGCTTTCTTT.

This sequence joins TRBV7-9 and TRBJ2-7, with D perhaps TRBD1 (6 bases). This CDR3 region has 13 residues. The V gene's germline CDR1 is SEHNR and CDR2 FQNEAQ (reference sequence). V lost 5 bases and J 3 bases, leaving 11 bases between the germline ends. CDR3: CASSLIQGYEQYF. CDR3 bases: TGTGCCAGCAGCCTAATACAGGGCTACGAGCAGTACTTC.

This chain connects TRBV29-1 to TRBJ2-3, with 10 bases that match TRBD2. From germline, CDR1 is SQVTM and CDR2 ANQGSEA. V shed 7 bases and J 1 base; nucleotides not matched to a gene: 8. This CDR3 is built from 15 residues. In nucleotides, the CDR3 is TGCAGCGCGGGGGGGGGGACTAGCGGCACAGATACGCAGTATTTT. Its protein product is CSAGGGTSGTDTQYF.

This clonotype was seen at least ten times. The genes are TRBV6-2 or TRBV6-3 and TRBJ1-1; the match to TRBD1 covers 7 bases. Trimming removed 8 bases from V and 5 bases from J; junction bases left unmatched: 2. Germline V CDR1 and CDR2: MNHEY, SVGEGT. This CDR3 comprises 11 residues. CDR3: CASLQGTEAFF. The DNA for the CDR3 is TGTGCCAGCTTACAGGGGACTGAAGCTTTCTTT.

In this sample, this clonotype turned up a few times. The chain couples TRBV10-3 to TRBJ2-1, with TRBD2 matching over 8 bases. The J segment lost 12 bases and the V segment lost 1 base, leaving 5 bases of the junction unmatched. From germline, CDR1 is ENHRY and CDR2 SYGVKD. CDR3 size: 13 residues. Here the CDR3 reads CAISEYGTRGQFF. The CDR3 bases are TGTGCCATCAGTGAGTACGGGACTAGAGGGCAGTTCTTC.

This clonotype appeared a few times. The genes are TRBV12-3 or TRBV12-4 and TRBJ2-1; D gene unclear. The CDR3 totals 11 residues. V was clipped by 6 bases and J by 7 bases, with 7 bases between them. The CDR3 DNA follows: TGTGCCAGCAGCCACGCTAATGAGCAGTTCTTC. Translating it yields CASSHANEQFF.

The V gene is TRBV7-2, the J gene TRBJ2-3, with 8 bases identical to TRBD2. V lost 2 bases and J lost 2; bases outside the gene matches: 6. The CDR3 consists of 16 residues. CDR1 and CDR2 from the germline V gene are SGHTA and FQGNSA. CDR3 loop: CASSLMSGGDTDTQYF. The CDR3 nucleotides read TGTGCCAGCAGCTTAATGTCCGGGGGGGACACAGATACGCAGTATTTT. The variable domain in full, completed from reference TRBV7-2 and TRBJ2-3, reads GAGVSQSPSNKVTEKGKDVELRCDPISGHTALYWYRQSLGQGLEFLIYFQGNSAPDKSGLPSDRFSAERTGGSVSTLTIQRTQQEDSAVYLCASSLMSGGDTDTQYFGPGTRLTVL.

The CDR3 DNA sequence: TGCAGTGCAGGGGACTTTGTAGCCAAAAACATTCAGTACTTC. Its protein is CSAGDFVAKNIQYF. The chain carries TRBV20-1 and TRBJ2-4; tentatively, D is TRBD2 (6 bases). This CDR3 spans 14 amino acids. CDR1 and CDR2 from the germline V gene are DFQATT and SNEGSKA (reference sequence). With 6 bases removed from V and 0 bases from J, the gap between germline ends came to 12 bases.

The chain uses TRBV5-3 and TRBJ2-5; D tentatively fits TRBD1 or TRBD2 (5 bases each). TRBV5-3 is classed as an ORF, of uncertain function. Trimming shortened V by 8 bases and J by 5 bases, and 22 bases separated the two germline ends. CDR3 size: 15 residues. For the CDR3, the DNA is TGTGCCAGCAGCCCCGCGAACTTCTGGGACGAGACCCAGTACTTC. Translating it yields CASSPANFWDETQYF.

The J gene is TRBJ2-3, the V gene TRBV24-1; D ambiguous. Germline V gene sequence: CDR1 KGHDR, CDR2 SFDVKD. Trimming stripped 3 bases from V and 1 base from J, with 4 bases between. The CDR3 is 13 residues long. CDR3 in DNA: TGTGCCACCAGTGATAGCGGCACAGATACGCAGTATTTT. Translated, it gives CATSDSGTDTQYF.

V gene TRBV27 combines with J gene TRBJ1-1; no definite D call. Trimming stripped 10 bases from V and 0 bases from J, with 12 bases between. The CDR3 consists of 13 residues. Germline V gene lookup returns CDR1 MNHEY and CDR2 SMNVEV (reference sequence). CDR3 coding DNA: TGTGCCACCCAGTTGATGGTGAACACTGAAGCTTTCTTT. It translates to CATQLMVNTEAFF.

This clonotype was counted ten times or more. This chain uses TRBV7-3 with TRBJ2-3; D gene ambiguous. Germline V gives CDR1 SGHTA, CDR2 FQGTGA. CDR3 length: 13 amino acids. V was pared by 0 bases and J by 2 bases, with 3 bases between. For the CDR3, the DNA is TGTGCCAGCAGCTTAACCAACACAGATACGCAGTATTTT. Translating gives CASSLTNTDTQYF.